The 24 T cell receptor beta chains below were found in one sample sequenced in a study of T cell responses to AZD1222 COVID-19 vaccine. Profiling relied on immunoSEQ multiplex PCR, and the TCRdb table lists in-frame clones only, not all of them. Among approximately 130,000 clones listed, approximately 88% were seen once. The sequenced sample was peripheral blood, obtained 28 days after the second AZD1222 dose. The receptors originated from an adult who received the AZD1222 COVID-19 vaccine.

The chain combines TRBV11-3 with TRBJ2-1; D possibly uses TRBD1 or TRBD2 (5 bases each). Germline V CDR1 and CDR2: SGHNT, YENEEA. This CDR3 contains 15 residues. V gave up 1 base and J gave up 2 bases, with 9 bases separating them. For the CDR3, the DNA is TGTGCCAGCAGCTTAGGTGGGGACCCCTACAATGAGCAGTTCTTC. Its translation: CASSLGGDPYNEQFF.

The CDR3 protein is CASSPTRGGWGSPLHF. CDR3 DNA sequence: TGTGCCAGCAGTCCTACCCGAGGGGGGTGGGGATCACCCCTCCACTTT. The chain is built from TRBV27 and TRBJ1-6, with D possibly being TRBD1 (6 bases). Germline V gene sequence: CDR1 MNHEY, CDR2 SMNVEV (reference sequence). The V end was cut by 5 bases, the J end by 10 bases, with 21 bases between. The CDR3 runs to 16 residues.

This chain joins TRBV5-1 and TRBJ2-5, with 12 bases that match TRBD2. After removal of 4 bases from V and 1 base from J, the junction contained 5 bases not matched to a gene. Germline CDR1 and CDR2: SGHRS and YFSETQ. CDR3 length: 16 residues. CDR3 region: CASSAPSGRAQETQYF. The CDR3 DNA is TGCGCCAGCAGCGCCCCTAGCGGGAGGGCCCAAGAGACCCAGTACTTC.

The chain uses TRBV5-8 and TRBJ2-1, with D maybe TRBD1 (5 bases). Germline-derived CDR1 and CDR2 are SGHTS and YDEGEE. The V end was cut by 4 bases, the J end by 0 bases, with 17 bases between. This CDR3 has 17 amino acids. CDR3 sequence: CASSHAGYASSYNEQFF. The CDR3 coding sequence is TGTGCCAGCAGCCATGCAGGGTACGCTAGCTCCTACAATGAGCAGTTCTTC.

The chain uses TRBV5-1 and TRBJ2-3; possibly TRBD1 for D (5 bases). From germline, CDR1 is SGHRS and CDR2 YFSETQ. The CDR3 is 14 residues long. Trimming pared 3 bases from V and 1 base from J, leaving 9 bases between. The CDR3 DNA is TGCGCCAGCAGCTCAGGACACGGCACAGATACGCAGTATTTT. Amino acid sequence: CASSSGHGTDTQYF.

This chain connects TRBV7-2 to TRBJ2-7, with D possibly being TRBD2 (6 bases). The CDR3 loop spans 13 amino acids. Germline V gene data show CDR1 as SGHTA and CDR2 as FQGNSA. With 2 bases removed from V and 6 bases from J, the gap between germline ends came to 11 bases. The CDR3 loop reads CASSLSFGGEQYF. In DNA form, the CDR3 reads TGTGCCAGCAGCTTATCGTTCGGGGGCGAGCAGTACTTC. Together with reference TRBV7-2 and TRBJ2-7, the CDR3 gives the full variable domain: GAGVSQSPSNKVTEKGKDVELRCDPISGHTALYWYRQSLGQGLEFLIYFQGNSAPDKSGLPSDRFSAERTGGSVSTLTIQRTQQEDSAVYLCASSLSFGGEQYFGPGTRLTVT.

This chain links TRBV18 with TRBJ1-4; maybe TRBD1 (6 bases). The CDR3 runs 15 residues. Germline CDR1 and CDR2: KGHSH and LQKENI. V lost 6 bases to trimming and J lost 5 bases, with 16 bases between them. The CDR3 loop is CASSTNQGRNEKLFF. CDR3 nucleotides: TGTGCCAGCTCTACAAACCAGGGGAGGAATGAAAAACTGTTTTTT.

This rearrangement joins TRBV7-9 to TRBJ1-1, with no clear D. V was pared by 1 base and J by 1 base, with 7 bases between. CDR1 and CDR2 (germline): SEHNR, FQNEAQ (reference sequence). The CDR3 is 14 residues long. CDR3 coding DNA: TGTGCCAGCAGCTTAGGACAAAGGAACACTGAAGCTTTCTTT. Protein: CASSLGQRNTEAFF.

The rearrangement uses TRBV7-2 and TRBJ2-1, with a possible D match to TRBD2 (5 bases). Trimming removed 0 bases from V and 6 bases from J, with 6 bases in between. The CDR3 contains 13 residues. Looked up from germline, CDR1 is SGHTA and CDR2 is FQGNSA. CDR3 residues: CASSLATSNEQFF. In DNA, the CDR3 is TGTGCCAGCAGCTTAGCAACTAGCAATGAGCAGTTCTTC. Based on the CDR3 plus reference TRBV7-2 and TRBJ2-1, the full variable domain is GAGVSQSPSNKVTEKGKDVELRCDPISGHTALYWYRQSLGQGLEFLIYFQGNSAPDKSGLPSDRFSAERTGGSVSTLTIQRTQQEDSAVYLCASSLATSNEQFFGPGTRLTVL.

The rearrangement uses TRBV3-1 (or the pseudogene TRBV3-2) and TRBJ2-4, with D uncertain. Germline CDR1 LGHDT, CDR2 YNNKEL (reference sequence). The CDR3 consists of 15 residues. The V and J ends lost 3 bases and 0 bases respectively, with 9 bases between them. The CDR3 spells CASSQWLVAKNIQYF. The CDR3 bases are TGTGCCAGCAGCCAGTGGCTCGTAGCCAAAAACATTCAGTACTTC.

The V gene is TRBV9, the J gene TRBJ2-3, with 7 bases matching TRBD2. CDR1 and CDR2 (germline): SGDLS, YYNGEE. With 7 bases clipped from V and 3 bases from J, the junction kept 8 bases outside the gene matches. This CDR3 has 14 amino acids. The CDR3 sequence: CASSETSNTDTQYF. CDR3 nucleotides: TGTGCCAGCTCCGAGACTAGCAATACAGATACGCAGTATTTT.

V is TRBV11-3 and J is TRBJ1-2, with D perhaps TRBD1 (6 bases). This CDR3 contains 14 residues. The germline V gene has CDR1 SGHNT and CDR2 YENEEA. V lost 6 bases to trimming and J lost 1 base, with 12 bases between them. The CDR3 spells CASSSDRINYGYTF. The CDR3 DNA reads TGTGCCAGCAGTTCGGACAGAATTAACTATGGCTACACCTTC.

The chain is built from TRBV3-1 (or the pseudogene TRBV3-2) and TRBJ2-3; no clear D gene. Germline CDR1 reads LGHDT; CDR2 reads YNNKEL (reference sequence). This CDR3 has 13 residues. The ends were cut back, 0 bases at V and 4 bases at J, with 5 bases in the middle. The DNA for the CDR3 is TGTGCCAGCAGCCAAGACTTCGCAGATACGCAGTATTTT. It specifies CASSQDFADTQYF.

The J gene is TRBJ1-6, the V gene TRBV3-1 (or the pseudogene TRBV3-2), with D perhaps matching TRBD1 (5 bases). Trimming shortened V by 4 bases and J by 9 bases, and 13 bases separated the two germline ends. CDR3 length: 14 residues. The germline gives CDR1 LGHDT, CDR2 YNNKEL (reference sequence). The DNA of the CDR3 is TGTGCCAGCAGCCCCAGGGTTTCTCGTTCACCCCTCCACTTT. This codes for CASSPRVSRSPLHF.

The chain recombines TRBV28 with TRBJ1-5, with TRBD1 matching over 8 bases. The CDR3 runs to 13 residues. Germline CDR1 reads MDHEN; CDR2 reads SYDVKM. With 10 bases clipped from V and 5 bases from J, the junction kept 7 bases outside the gene matches. The CDR3, as DNA: TGTGCCATTTCCGGGACAGGCTATCAGCCCCAGCATTTT. Its translation is CAISGTGYQPQHF. Full variable domain (outside the CDR3, taken from reference TRBV28 and TRBJ1-5): DVKVTQSSRYLVKRTGEKVFLECVQDMDHENMFWYRQDPGLGLRLIYFSYDVKMKEKGDIPEGYSVSREKKERFSLILESASTNQTSMYLCAISGTGYQPQHFGDGTRLSIL.

The V and J genes are TRBV5-1 and TRBJ2-3; 7 bases line up with TRBD2. Trimming cost V 4 bases and J 0 bases; bases outside gene matches: 8. The germline CDR1 and CDR2 sequences are SGHRS and YFSETQ. This CDR3 is 16 amino acids long. The CDR3 nucleotides are TGCGCCAGCAGCCCTCAGACTAGCTCTAGCACAGATACGCAGTATTTT. It is translated as CASSPQTSSSTDTQYF.

The V gene is TRBV4-2, the J gene TRBJ2-7; 10 bases align to TRBD2. The V and J ends lost 8 bases and 3 bases, in that order; junction bases with no gene match: 10. The CDR3 is 15 amino acids. The germline V gene has CDR1 LGHNA and CDR2 YNFKEQ. DNA of the CDR3: TGTGCCAGCCGTGGTGGAGCTAGCGGGGGCTACGAGCAGTACTTC. It is translated as CASRGGASGGYEQYF.

This rearrangement joins TRBV5-1 to TRBJ2-1, with 9 bases matching TRBD2. CDR1 SGHRS and CDR2 YFSETQ come from the germline V gene. V gave up 4 bases and J gave up 8 bases; unmatched junction bases: 10. The CDR3 is 15 residues long. This CDR3 is CASSALAGAKDEQFF. The CDR3 DNA reads as TGCGCCAGCAGCGCCTTAGCGGGAGCTAAGGATGAGCAGTTCTTC.

The V call is TRBV12-5, the J call TRBJ1-1, with D tentatively TRBD1 (5 bases). Trimming removed 2 bases at V and 6 bases at J, with 13 bases between. The length of the CDR3 is 14 residues. CDR1 LGHNT and CDR2 FRNRAP come from the germline V gene. The CDR3 is CASGLPYMGAEAFF. CDR3 bases: TGTGCTAGTGGTTTGCCCTATATGGGGGCTGAAGCTTTCTTT.

The V call is TRBV19, the J call TRBJ2-3; TRBD2 aligns across 16 bases. The J segment lost 4 bases and the V segment lost 4 bases, leaving 14 bases of the junction unmatched. CDR3 length: 20 residues. CDR1 LNHDA and CDR2 SQIVND come from the germline V gene (reference sequence). The CDR3 here is CASSRRPGLAGGPPPDTQYF. The CDR3 DNA follows: TGTGCCAGTAGTAGGAGGCCGGGACTAGCGGGAGGGCCTCCTCCAGATACGCAGTATTTT.

This CDR3 is CASSIEGTFWGYTF. CDR3 DNA sequence: TGTGCCAGTAGTATCGAGGGGACATTTTGGGGCTACACCTTC. The V call is TRBV19, the J call TRBJ1-2; a possible D gene is TRBD1 (6 bases). V was pared by 3 bases and J by 8 bases, with 16 bases between. The CDR3 contains 14 residues. Germline V gene sequence: CDR1 LNHDA, CDR2 SQIVND (reference sequence).

J is TRBJ2-6 and V is TRBV18, with D possibly being TRBD1 (6 bases). V was shortened by 10 bases and J by 3 bases, with 10 bases between the two germline ends. Germline lookup yields CDR1 KGHSH and CDR2 LQKENI. The CDR3 loop spans 13 amino acids. The CDR3 region is CATGVYGANVLTF. The CDR3 DNA reads TGTGCCACAGGGGTTTATGGGGCCAACGTCCTGACTTTC. The whole variable domain, remainder taken from reference TRBV18 and TRBJ2-6, is NAGVMQNPRHLVRRRGQEARLRCSPMKGHSHVYWYRQLPEEGLKFMVYLQKENIIDESGMPKERFSAEFPKEGPSILRIQQVVRGDSAAYFCATGVYGANVLTFGAGSRLTVL.

As to this clone: Other nucleotide sequences from this sample produce the same CDR3. The chain couples TRBV6-5 to TRBJ1-5, with 7 nucleotides matching TRBD1. V shed 0 bases and J 1 base; nucleotides not matched to a gene: 0. This CDR3 is built from 15 residues. The V gene's germline CDR1 is MNHEY and CDR2 SVGAGI. In DNA, the CDR3 is TGTGCCAGCAGTTACTCAGGGGGCAGCAATCAGCCCCAGCATTTT. This codes for CASSYSGGSNQPQHF.

Only one count was recorded for this clone. V gene TRBV11-2 combines with J gene TRBJ2-5; D might be TRBD1 or TRBD2, each matching 6 bases. Trimming took 5 bases from V and 1 from J, leaving 14 bases between them. CDR3 length equals 15 residues. Germline-derived CDR1 and CDR2 are SGHAT and FQNNGV. CDR3 coding DNA: TGTGCCAGCAGCACGGTAGGGGGGAGCCAAGAGACCCAGTACTTC. Translation gives CASSTVGGSQETQYF. Drawing the rest from reference TRBV11-2 and TRBJ2-5, the complete variable domain is EAGVAQSPRYKIIEKRQSVAFWCNPISGHATLYWYQQILGQGPKLLIQFQNNGVVDDSQLPKDRFSAERLKGVDSTLKIQPAKLEDSAVYLCASSTVGGSQETQYFGPGTRLLVL.